This T cell receptor (beta chain) was found in a study of type 1 regulatory T cells. This clonotype was seen more than once but under ten times. V shed 0 bases and J 4 bases; nucleotides not matched to a gene: 5. CDR3 length equals 16 residues. From germline, CDR1 is GTSNPN and CDR2 SVGIG (reference sequence). TCRdb redid the calling of the reads with MiXCR, one entry per CDR3 protein. The repertoire holds some 89,000 distinct CDR3 sequences, with roughly a third as singletons. The sequencing input was CD4+ T cells, either the whole sample or a sorted fraction (not recorded which). This sequence was found in a human donor in good health. The genes are TRBV30 and TRBJ1-6, with 8 positions matching TRBD1. The CDR3 loop reads CAWSVWTGSYNSPLHF. The CDR3 coding sequence is TGTGCCTGGAGTGTCTGGACAGGGTCATATAATTCACCCCTCCACTTT.